Reported below is one T cell receptor beta chain. Antigen: not known. The record originates from a study of CD8 T cells in ankylosing spondylitis. The CDR3 contains 13 residues. The germline V and J ends were trimmed by 1 base and 6 bases, with 9 bases remaining between them. Germline V gene sequence: CDR1 SGHRS, CDR2 YFSETQ. Via MiXCR, TCRdb re-called the 5' RACE reads, giving one row per CDR3 protein. The repertoire holds 650,000 to 800,000 distinct CDR3 sequences, with roughly 20% as singletons. General study results and limits: For ankylosing spondylitis blood, a TCR beta motif of seven to nine highly homologous variants appeared characteristic. Clones linked to disease, bearing a CD8+ phenotype, were relatively rare in peripheral blood.

J is TRBJ2-3 and V is TRBV5-1; D call uncertain. Sequencing was carried out using blood, either unsorted or a sorted T cell fraction (not recorded which). The origin of this receptor is a male donor with ankylosing spondylitis. CDR3 sequence reads: CASSLRSVDTQYF. The CDR3 DNA reads TGCGCCAGCAGCTTGCGGTCGGTGGATACGCAGTATTTT.